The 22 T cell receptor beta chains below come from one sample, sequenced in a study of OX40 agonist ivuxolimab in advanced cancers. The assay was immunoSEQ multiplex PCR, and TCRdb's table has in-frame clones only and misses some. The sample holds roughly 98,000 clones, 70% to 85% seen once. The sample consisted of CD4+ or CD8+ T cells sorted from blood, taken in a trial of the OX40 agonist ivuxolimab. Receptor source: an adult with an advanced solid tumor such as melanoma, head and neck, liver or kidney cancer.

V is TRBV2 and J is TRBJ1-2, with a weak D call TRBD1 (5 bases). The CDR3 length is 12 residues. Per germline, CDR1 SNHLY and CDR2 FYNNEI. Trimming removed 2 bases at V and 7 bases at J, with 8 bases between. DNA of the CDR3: TGTGCCAGCAGTGAACAGGGATCTGGCTACACCTTC. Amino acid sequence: CASSEQGSGYTF.

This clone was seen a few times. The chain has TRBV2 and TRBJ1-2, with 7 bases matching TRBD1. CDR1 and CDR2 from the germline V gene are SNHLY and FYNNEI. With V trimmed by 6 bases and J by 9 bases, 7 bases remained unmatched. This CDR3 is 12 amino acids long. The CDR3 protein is CASSSGTVSYTF. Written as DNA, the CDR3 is TGTGCCAGCAGCTCAGGGACAGTCAGCTACACCTTC.

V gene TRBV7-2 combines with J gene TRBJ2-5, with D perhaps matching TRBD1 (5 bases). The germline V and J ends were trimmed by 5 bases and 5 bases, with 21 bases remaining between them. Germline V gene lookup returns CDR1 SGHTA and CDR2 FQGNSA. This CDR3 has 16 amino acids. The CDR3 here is CASSQGANTGGETQYF. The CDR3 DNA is TGTGCCAGCAGCCAAGGGGCTAACACAGGTGGGGAGACCCAGTACTTC.

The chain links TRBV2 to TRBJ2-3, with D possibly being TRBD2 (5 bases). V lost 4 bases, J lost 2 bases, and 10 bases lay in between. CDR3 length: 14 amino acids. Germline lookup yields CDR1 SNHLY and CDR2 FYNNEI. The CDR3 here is CASSGSRVTDTQYF. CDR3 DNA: TGTGCCAGCAGTGGGTCGCGGGTCACAGATACGCAGTATTTT.

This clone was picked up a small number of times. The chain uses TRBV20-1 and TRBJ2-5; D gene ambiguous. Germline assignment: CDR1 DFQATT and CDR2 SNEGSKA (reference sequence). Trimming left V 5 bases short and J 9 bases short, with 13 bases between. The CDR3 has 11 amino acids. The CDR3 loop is CSAVNGPAQYF. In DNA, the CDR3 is TGCAGTGCTGTTAACGGGCCTGCCCAGTACTTC.

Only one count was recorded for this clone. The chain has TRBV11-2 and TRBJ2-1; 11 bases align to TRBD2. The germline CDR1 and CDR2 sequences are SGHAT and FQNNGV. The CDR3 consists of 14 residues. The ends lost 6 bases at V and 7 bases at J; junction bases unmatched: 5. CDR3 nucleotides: TGTGCCAGCAGGACTAGCGGGATTAGTAATGAGCAGTTCTTC. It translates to CASRTSGISNEQFF. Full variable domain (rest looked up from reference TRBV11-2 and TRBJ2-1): EAGVAQSPRYKIIEKRQSVAFWCNPISGHATLYWYQQILGQGPKLLIQFQNNGVVDDSQLPKDRFSAERLKGVDSTLKIQPAKLEDSAVYLCASRTSGISNEQFFGPGTRLTVL.

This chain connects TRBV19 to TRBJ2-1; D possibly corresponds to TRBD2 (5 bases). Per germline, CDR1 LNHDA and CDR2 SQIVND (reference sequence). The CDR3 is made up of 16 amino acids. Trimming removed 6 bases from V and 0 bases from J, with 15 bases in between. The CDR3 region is CASRPRTASSYNEQFF. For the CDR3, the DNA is TGTGCCAGTAGACCCCGGACTGCAAGCTCCTACAATGAGCAGTTCTTC.

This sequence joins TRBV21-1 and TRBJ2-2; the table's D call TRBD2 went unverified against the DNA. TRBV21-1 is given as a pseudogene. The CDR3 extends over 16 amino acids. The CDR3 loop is CASSKYEGVGTGELFF. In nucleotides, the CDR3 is TGTGCCAGCAGCAAATATGAGGGAGTAGGAACCGGGGAGCTGTTTTTT.

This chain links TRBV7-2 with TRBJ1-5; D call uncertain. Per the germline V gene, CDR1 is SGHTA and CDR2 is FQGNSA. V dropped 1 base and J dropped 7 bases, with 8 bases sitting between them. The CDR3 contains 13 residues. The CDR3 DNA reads TGTGCCAGCAGCTTAGATTACGGCCAGCCCCAGCATTTT. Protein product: CASSLDYGQPQHF.

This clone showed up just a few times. The CDR3 spells CASKETGTGNTIYF. The CDR3, as DNA: TGTGCCAGCAAGGAGACAGGGACTGGAAACACCATATATTTT. The rearrangement links TRBV6-6 to TRBJ1-3; 7 bases are a match to TRBD1. This CDR3 contains 14 residues. From germline, CDR1 is MNHNY and CDR2 SVGAGI (reference sequence). The V gene end was trimmed by 7 bases and the J gene end by 2 bases; junction bases not matched to a gene: 5.

The CDR3, as DNA: TGTGCCAGCTCCAAATATATGGGGACTGGAAACACCATATATTTT. This codes for CASSKYMGTGNTIYF. This chain uses TRBV6-5 with TRBJ1-3; D gene uncertain. V lost 8 bases, J lost 2 bases, and 16 bases lay in between. The CDR3 has 15 residues. Germline-derived CDR1 and CDR2 are MNHEY and SVGAGI.

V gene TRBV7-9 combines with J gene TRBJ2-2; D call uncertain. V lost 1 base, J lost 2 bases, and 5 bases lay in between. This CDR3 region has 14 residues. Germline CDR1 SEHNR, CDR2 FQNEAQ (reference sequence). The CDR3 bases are TGTGCCAGCAGCTTAGACAGTAACACCGGGGAGCTGTTTTTT. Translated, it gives CASSLDSNTGELFF. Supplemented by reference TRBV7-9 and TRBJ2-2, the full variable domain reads DTGVSQNPRHKITKRGQNVTFRCDPISEHNRLYWYRQTLGQGPEFLTYFQNEAQLEKSRLLSDRFSAERPKGSFSTLEIQRTEQGDSAMYLCASSLDSNTGELFFGEGSRLTVL.

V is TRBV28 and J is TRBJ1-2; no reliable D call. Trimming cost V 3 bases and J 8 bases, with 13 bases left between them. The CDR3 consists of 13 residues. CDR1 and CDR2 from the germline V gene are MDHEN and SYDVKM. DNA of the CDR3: TGTGCCAGCAGTTTGACGGGCGTGGGGGGCTACACCTTC. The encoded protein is CASSLTGVGGYTF.

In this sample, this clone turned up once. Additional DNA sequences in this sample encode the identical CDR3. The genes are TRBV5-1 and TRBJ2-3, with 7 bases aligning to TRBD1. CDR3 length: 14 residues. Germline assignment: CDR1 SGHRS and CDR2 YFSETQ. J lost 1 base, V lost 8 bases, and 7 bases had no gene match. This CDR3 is CASSQGLGTDTQYF. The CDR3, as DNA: TGCGCCAGTTCACAGGGGCTCGGCACAGATACGCAGTATTTT.

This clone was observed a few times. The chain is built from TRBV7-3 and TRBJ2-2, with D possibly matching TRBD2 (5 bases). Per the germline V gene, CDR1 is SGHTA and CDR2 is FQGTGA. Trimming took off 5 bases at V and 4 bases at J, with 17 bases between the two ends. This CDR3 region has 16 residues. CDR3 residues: CASSLTSGSSTGELFF. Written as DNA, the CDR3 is TGTGCCAGCAGCCTTACTAGTGGGTCGAGCACCGGGGAGCTGTTTTTT.

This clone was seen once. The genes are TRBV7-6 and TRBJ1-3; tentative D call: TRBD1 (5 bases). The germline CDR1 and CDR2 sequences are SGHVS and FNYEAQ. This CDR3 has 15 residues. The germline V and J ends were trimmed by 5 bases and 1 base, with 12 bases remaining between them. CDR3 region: CASSPTTVSGNTIYF. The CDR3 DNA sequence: TGTGCCAGCAGCCCCACGACAGTTTCTGGAAACACCATATATTTT.

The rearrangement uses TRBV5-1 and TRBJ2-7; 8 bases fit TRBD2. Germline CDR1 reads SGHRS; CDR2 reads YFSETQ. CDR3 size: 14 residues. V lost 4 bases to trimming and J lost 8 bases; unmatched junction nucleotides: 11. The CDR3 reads CASSAGGQTSQQYF. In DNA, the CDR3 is TGCGCCAGCAGCGCGGGAGGACAGACCTCGCAGCAGTACTTC.

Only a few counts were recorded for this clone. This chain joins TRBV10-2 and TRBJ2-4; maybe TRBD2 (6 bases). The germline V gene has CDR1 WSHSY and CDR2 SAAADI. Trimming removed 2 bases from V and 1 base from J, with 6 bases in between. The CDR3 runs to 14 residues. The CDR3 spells CASSEAGAKNIQYF. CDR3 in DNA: TGCGCCAGCAGTGAGGCGGGGGCCAAAAACATTCAGTACTTC.

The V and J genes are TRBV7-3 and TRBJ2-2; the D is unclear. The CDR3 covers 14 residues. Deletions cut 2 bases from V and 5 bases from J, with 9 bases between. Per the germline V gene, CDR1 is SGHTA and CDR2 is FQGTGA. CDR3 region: CASSLLDATGELFF. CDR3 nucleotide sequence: TGTGCCAGCAGCTTATTGGATGCGACCGGGGAGCTGTTTTTT.

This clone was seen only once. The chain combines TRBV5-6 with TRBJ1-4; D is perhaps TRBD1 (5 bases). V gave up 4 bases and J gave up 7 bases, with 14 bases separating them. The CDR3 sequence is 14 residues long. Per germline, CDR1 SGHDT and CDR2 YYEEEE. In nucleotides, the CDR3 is TGTGCCAGCAGCCCAGGGACCCTGGGTGAAAAACTGTTTTTT. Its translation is CASSPGTLGEKLFF.

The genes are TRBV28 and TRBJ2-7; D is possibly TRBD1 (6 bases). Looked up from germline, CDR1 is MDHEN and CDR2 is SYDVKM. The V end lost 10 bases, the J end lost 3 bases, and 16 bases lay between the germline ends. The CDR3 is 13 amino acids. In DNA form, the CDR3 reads TGTGCCATTCAGAGCAGGGGAAGCTACGAGCAGTACTTC. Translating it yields CAIQSRGSYEQYF.

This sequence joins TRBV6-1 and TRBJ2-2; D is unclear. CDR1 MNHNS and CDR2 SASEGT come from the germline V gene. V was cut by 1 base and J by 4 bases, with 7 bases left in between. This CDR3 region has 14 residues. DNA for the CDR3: TGTGCCAGCAGTGAAGTGGTTCTCACCGGGGAGCTGTTTTTT. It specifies CASSEVVLTGELFF.